The rows below give T cell receptor beta chains drawn from one sample of a study of blood T cell repertoires in COVID-19. TCRdb's table, derived via immunoSEQ multiplex PCR, lists solely in-frame clones and lacks some. The table shows some 250,000 clones, with roughly 88% occurring only once. The sequenced material came from PBMCs or T cells enriched from blood (not recorded which). Every receptor here comes from a woman in her fifties or sixties who had recovered from COVID-19. Both conserved end residues are part of each CDR3. The order of the fields is clone size, V gene, CDR3 protein. A row's size may be missing; if present it is once, few, many or a size class.

abundance: -
v_gene: TRBV5-1
CDR3aa: CASSPREGSSPLHF

abundance: -
v_gene: TRBV7-9
CDR3aa: CASSAGQGGWNEQFF

abundance: -
v_gene: TRBV5-1
CDR3aa: CASSLKTPPGQNGYTF

abundance: -
v_gene: TRBV28
CDR3aa: CASSLYTGLGNTIYF

abundance: -
v_gene: TRBV5-1
CDR3aa: CASRDSVGTGELFF

abundance: -
v_gene: TRBV7-2
CDR3aa: CASSGAWETQYF

abundance: -
v_gene: TRBV30
CDR3aa: CAWSVRRTSGSLDEQFF

abundance: -
v_gene: TRBV3-1/TRBV3-2
CDR3aa: CASSPWGREAHEQYF

abundance: -
v_gene: TRBV5-1
CDR3aa: CASSLEGQNSYEQYF

abundance: once
v_gene: TRBV28
CDR3aa: CASSTSGTQNTEAFF

abundance: -
v_gene: TRBV28
CDR3aa: CAIGGGSPYGQYF

abundance: -
v_gene: TRBV6-5
CDR3aa: CASSRGTGGTDTQYF

abundance: once
v_gene: TRBV14
CDR3aa: CASSQTGVDNEQFF

abundance: -
v_gene: TRBV5-1
CDR3aa: CASSADSVNEKLFF

abundance: few
v_gene: TRBV6-5
CDR3aa: CASSYSSGQVSEAFF

abundance: -
v_gene: TRBV7-2
CDR3aa: CASSLWTGGFYEQYF